Following are 30 T cell receptor beta chains from one sample sequenced in a study of T cells in localized non-small cell lung cancer. Clones were sequenced by immunoSEQ multiplex PCR, and TCRdb holds only the in-frame ones, with some missing. The table has 30,000 to 45,000 clones, roughly 92% seen once. The sample consisted of peripheral blood, taken before any cancer treatment. The source is a female donor aged 60 or older with stage I lung adenocarcinoma.

This chain links TRBV25-1 with TRBJ1-1, with D perhaps TRBD1 (6 bases). The CDR3 consists of 14 residues. V was clipped by 6 bases and J by 1 base, with 12 bases between them. Germline V gene lookup returns CDR1 MGHDK and CDR2 SYGVNS. The CDR3 loop reads CASSSDRGNTEAFF. The CDR3 DNA reads as TGTGCCAGCAGCTCGGACAGAGGGAACACTGAAGCTTTCTTT.

Worth noting for this clone: The same CDR3 also results from other DNA sequences found in this sample. This chain uses TRBV19 with TRBJ1-5, with D possibly TRBD1 on 6 matching bases. V was clipped by 7 bases and J by 0 bases, with 13 bases between them. The germline CDR1 and CDR2 sequences are LNHDA and SQIVND (reference sequence). The CDR3 spans 15 residues. Here the CDR3 DNA reads TGTGCCAGTATCATGACAGGTTATAGCAATCAGCCCCAGCATTTT. This encodes CASIMTGYSNQPQHF.

The chain carries TRBV5-6 and TRBJ2-5, with 11 bases lining up with TRBD1. CDR1 and CDR2 from the germline V gene are SGHDT and YYEEEE. This CDR3 comprises 15 residues. V lost 1 base, J lost 4 bases, and 3 bases stayed unmatched. The CDR3 nucleotides are TGTGCCAGCAGCTTGTTCGGGACAGGGGGAGAGACCCAGTACTTC. Translation: CASSLFGTGGETQYF.

The V gene is TRBV7-9, the J gene TRBJ2-7; no clear D gene. In germline, CDR1 is SEHNR, CDR2 FQNEAQ (reference sequence). CDR3 length: 14 residues. With 6 bases removed from V and 4 bases from J, the gap between germline ends came to 16 bases. The DNA of the CDR3 is TGTGCCAGCAGTCCGTCGGGCAGCCAATACGAGCAGTACTTC. It yields the protein CASSPSGSQYEQYF.

This rearrangement joins TRBV11-2 to TRBJ1-6; 8 nucleotides align to TRBD1. The V gene's germline CDR1 is SGHAT and CDR2 FQNNGV. Trimming cost V 10 bases and J 9 bases; bases outside gene matches: 8. The CDR3 has 13 residues. This CDR3 is CATGQGQSSPLHF. The DNA for the CDR3 is TGTGCCACCGGACAGGGCCAATCTTCACCCCTCCACTTT.

The CDR3 protein is CASSHGTGNYGYTF. The CDR3 bases are TGCGCCAGCAGCCACGGGACGGGAAACTATGGCTACACCTTC. The chain is built from TRBV5-1 and TRBJ1-2; D is perhaps TRBD1 (5 bases). The CDR3 totals 14 residues. Germline CDR1 is SGHRS and CDR2 is YFSETQ. V lost 4 bases and J lost 2, with 12 bases in between.

The chain has TRBV5-5 and TRBJ1-1; no firm D call. CDR3 length: 15 amino acids. The ends were cut back, 1 base at V and 5 bases at J, with 15 bases in the middle. Germline lookup yields CDR1 SGHKS and CDR2 YYEKEE (reference sequence). The CDR3 nucleotides read TGTGCCAGCAGCTTGTTCCGGGGAAAAAGGACTGAAGCTTTCTTT. Its translation: CASSLFRGKRTEAFF. The full variable domain, in which reference TRBV5-5 and TRBJ1-1 provide the parts outside the CDR3, is DAGVTQSPTHLIKTRGQQVTLRCSPISGHKSVSWYQQVLGQGPQFIFQYYEKEERGRGNFPDRFSARQFPNYSSELNVNALLLGDSALYLCASSLFRGKRTEAFFGQGTRLTVV.

The chain recombines TRBV19 with TRBJ2-3; D is possibly TRBD1 (5 bases). The CDR3 contains 12 residues. Germline CDR1 and CDR2: LNHDA and SQIVND (reference sequence). Trimming left V 8 bases short and J 6 bases short, with 12 bases between. CDR3 DNA: TGTGCCAGTCGACAGTCAGGGGATACGCAGTATTTT. Translation gives CASRQSGDTQYF. Drawing the rest from reference TRBV19 and TRBJ2-3, the complete variable domain is DGGITQSPKYLFRKEGQNVTLSCEQNLNHDAMYWYRQDPGQGLRLIYYSQIVNDFQKGDIAEGYSVSREKKESFPLTVTSAQKNPTAFYLCASRQSGDTQYFGPGTRLTVL.

J is TRBJ1-1 and V is TRBV28, with 10 bases identical to TRBD1. V dropped 6 bases and J dropped 5; count of bases not matched to a gene: 9. In germline, CDR1 is MDHEN, CDR2 SYDVKM. The CDR3 is 15 amino acids. The CDR3 region is CASRLDRGRGTEAFF. Written as DNA, the CDR3 is TGTGCCAGCAGACTAGACAGGGGGCGAGGAACTGAAGCTTTCTTT.

The chain recombines TRBV13 with TRBJ1-3, with D perhaps TRBD1 (5 bases). This CDR3 comprises 14 residues. Germline V gene sequence: CDR1 PRHDT, CDR2 FYEKMQ (reference sequence). With 2 bases removed from V and 4 bases from J, the gap between germline ends came to 9 bases. CDR3 bases: TGTGCCAGCAGCTTAAGTTCAGGGGGAAACACCATATATTTT. It yields the protein CASSLSSGGNTIYF.

The chain is built from TRBV18 and TRBJ2-2; 11 nucleotides align to TRBD1. Per the germline V gene, CDR1 is KGHSH and CDR2 is LQKENI. There are 16 residues in the CDR3. Losses at the gene ends were 6 bases for V and 7 bases for J; bases not matched to a gene: 10. The CDR3 bases are TGTGCCAGCTCGACGCGGGACAGGGGGTTTGTCGGGGAGCTGTTTTTT. It specifies CASSTRDRGFVGELFF.

The chain employs TRBV5-1 and TRBJ1-2; perhaps TRBD1 as D (5 bases). V was shortened by 0 bases and J by 3 bases, with 15 bases between the two germline ends. The V gene's germline CDR1 is SGHRS and CDR2 YFSETQ. This CDR3 is 16 amino acids long. The DNA of the CDR3 is TGCGCCAGCAGCTTGGCCTCCGGGGGGTACGACTATGGCTACACCTTC. It codes for CASSLASGGYDYGYTF.

This chain links TRBV27 with TRBJ1-5; 9 bases align to TRBD1. Per the germline V gene, CDR1 is MNHEY and CDR2 is SMNVEV (reference sequence). This CDR3 comprises 15 residues. With V trimmed by 2 bases and J by 5 bases, 4 bases remained unmatched. The CDR3, as DNA: TGTGCCAGCAGTTTAGGGACAGGGAGCTATCAGCCCCAGCATTTT. The encoded protein is CASSLGTGSYQPQHF.

V is TRBV7-8 and J is TRBJ1-6; 7 bases align to TRBD1. V was clipped by 5 bases and J by 0 bases; unmatched bases: 7. Germline V gene sequence: CDR1 SGHVS, CDR2 FQNEAQ. The CDR3 has 17 amino acids. As DNA, the CDR3 is TGTGCCAGCAGCCCCCTACAGGGGAGCTCCTATAATTCACCCCTCCACTTT. Its protein product is CASSPLQGSSYNSPLHF.

The V call is TRBV21-1, the J call TRBJ1-5. TRBV21-1 is tagged as a pseudogene. This CDR3 spans 15 amino acids. The CDR3 region is CASWTGGYSNQPQHF. In DNA form, the CDR3 reads TGTGCCAGCTGGACGGGGGGGTATAGCAATCAGCCCCAGCATTTT.

This clone was counted only a few times. The rearrangement uses TRBV4-2 and TRBJ1-2; 9 nucleotides align to TRBD1. The CDR3 is 15 residues long. Germline V gene lookup returns CDR1 LGHNA and CDR2 YNFKEQ. The ends lost 4 bases at V and 2 bases at J; junction bases unmatched: 5. CDR3 sequence reads: CASSPWTGDNYGYTF. For the CDR3, the DNA is TGTGCCAGCAGCCCCTGGACAGGGGACAACTATGGCTACACCTTC.

The gene calls are TRBV6-5 and TRBJ2-7; no reliable D call. CDR1 is MNHEY, CDR2 SVGAGI, per germline. Trimming pared 2 bases from V and 3 bases from J, leaving 11 bases between. There are 14 residues in the CDR3. The CDR3 spells CASSYATPGYEQYF. The CDR3 coding sequence is TGTGCCAGCAGTTACGCGACCCCAGGCTACGAGCAGTACTTC.

J is TRBJ2-1 and V is TRBV6-5; 10 nucleotides align to TRBD2. The CDR3 extends over 15 amino acids. V shed 6 bases and J 4 bases; nucleotides not matched to a gene: 6. The germline V gene encodes CDR1 MNHEY and CDR2 SVGAGI. Here the CDR3 reads CASSLSGGSYNEQFF. In DNA, the CDR3 is TGTGCCAGCAGCCTTAGCGGGGGGTCTTACAATGAGCAGTTCTTC.

J is TRBJ2-2 and V is TRBV7-8, with D possibly called TRBD1 or TRBD2 (5 bases each). The CDR3 has 15 amino acids. V dropped 5 bases and J dropped 3 bases, with 13 bases sitting between them. CDR1 and CDR2 (germline): SGHVS, FQNEAQ. CDR3 region: CASSPLRGDTGELFF. The CDR3 bases are TGTGCCAGCAGCCCACTGAGGGGCGACACCGGGGAGCTGTTTTTT.

This chain connects TRBV4-1 to TRBJ2-5; the match to TRBD2 covers 8 bases. CDR1 is MGHRA, CDR2 YSYEKL, per germline. This CDR3 region has 14 residues. V lost 6 bases to trimming and J lost 6 bases; unmatched junction nucleotides: 9. CDR3 protein: CASSRPGGAKTQYF. CDR3 bases: TGCGCCAGCAGTCGTCCGGGGGGGGCAAAGACCCAGTACTTC.

This clone showed up just once. The chain uses TRBV6-5 and TRBJ1-5; TRBD1 is a possible D gene (6 bases). The germline V and J ends were trimmed by 4 bases and 2 bases, with 15 bases remaining between them. CDR3 length: 16 residues. The germline CDR1 and CDR2 sequences are MNHEY and SVGAGI. The CDR3 DNA is TGTGCCAGCAGTTCGGCAGGGGCAACAGGCAATCAGCCCCAGCATTTT. Its protein is CASSSAGATGNQPQHF.

Judged by abundance, this clone is large. V is TRBV19 and J is TRBJ1-6, with a tentative D call TRBD1 (5 bases). Germline V gene data show CDR1 as LNHDA and CDR2 as SQIVND (reference sequence). The CDR3 loop spans 13 amino acids. V lost 7 bases, J lost 9 bases, and 13 bases lay in between. The DNA for the CDR3 is TGTGCCAGTACCTGGGGAAGGGGTTCACCCCTCCACTTT. Its translation: CASTWGRGSPLHF. Supplemented by reference TRBV19 and TRBJ1-6, the full variable domain reads DGGITQSPKYLFRKEGQNVTLSCEQNLNHDAMYWYRQDPGQGLRLIYYSQIVNDFQKGDIAEGYSVSREKKESFPLTVTSAQKNPTAFYLCASTWGRGSPLHFGNGTRLTVT.

The chain employs TRBV7-9 and TRBJ1-2, with a tentative D call TRBD1 (5 bases). Germline CDR1 reads SEHNR; CDR2 reads FQNEAQ (reference sequence). The CDR3 extends over 16 amino acids. Trimming shortened V by 1 base and J by 5 bases, and 17 bases separated the two germline ends. The CDR3 sequence: CASSLDVQGVRYGYTF. CDR3 nucleotide sequence: TGTGCCAGCAGCTTAGACGTCCAGGGAGTTCGGTATGGCTACACCTTC.

The rearrangement uses TRBV19 and TRBJ2-5; tentative D call: TRBD1 (6 bases). Germline CDR1 and CDR2: LNHDA and SQIVND (reference sequence). Trimming took 5 bases from V and 4 from J, leaving 8 bases between them. There are 12 residues in the CDR3. The CDR3 DNA reads TGTGCCAGTAGTCCCAGGGGAGAGACCCAGTACTTC. Its protein product is CASSPRGETQYF. The whole variable domain, filled in from reference TRBV19 and TRBJ2-5, reads DGGITQSPKYLFRKEGQNVTLSCEQNLNHDAMYWYRQDPGQGLRLIYYSQIVNDFQKGDIAEGYSVSREKKESFPLTVTSAQKNPTAFYLCASSPRGETQYFGPGTRLLVL.

This sequence joins TRBV19 and TRBJ2-1, with D tentatively TRBD1 (6 bases). The CDR3 sequence is 17 residues long. V lost 4 bases to trimming and J lost 6 bases, with 22 bases between them. Germline V CDR1 and CDR2: LNHDA, SQIVND (reference sequence). CDR3 sequence: CASSKDGRGRGVNEQFF. DNA of the CDR3: TGTGCCAGTAGTAAGGATGGTCGAGGCAGGGGCGTCAATGAGCAGTTCTTC. Filled out from reference TRBV19 and TRBJ2-1, the complete variable domain reads DGGITQSPKYLFRKEGQNVTLSCEQNLNHDAMYWYRQDPGQGLRLIYYSQIVNDFQKGDIAEGYSVSREKKESFPLTVTSAQKNPTAFYLCASSKDGRGRGVNEQFFGPGTRLTVL.

The chain uses TRBV4-2 and TRBJ1-1; no reliable D call. This CDR3 spans 13 amino acids. Between the trimmed V and J ends, which lost 0 bases and 1 base, there was a span of 3 bases. Germline V CDR1 and CDR2: LGHNA, YNFKEQ. CDR3 region: CASSQDKNTEAFF. CDR3 DNA sequence: TGTGCCAGCAGCCAAGACAAGAACACTGAAGCTTTCTTT.

The CDR3 bases are TGTGCCACCAGCAGAGAGGACGCCGTGGGGGGGCTGTCAGATACGCAGTATTTT. This sequence encodes CATSREDAVGGLSDTQYF. V is TRBV15 and J is TRBJ2-3; D may be TRBD2 (7 bases). The CDR3 contains 18 residues. V lost 0 bases to trimming and J lost 4 bases, with 20 bases between them. The germline CDR1 and CDR2 sequences are LNHNV and YYDKDF (reference sequence).

This clone was seen a handful of times. V usage is TRBV19 and J usage is TRBJ2-3, with D perhaps matching TRBD2 (6 bases). Trimming shortened V by 0 bases and J by 4 bases, and 17 bases separated the two germline ends. This CDR3 is built from 17 residues. CDR1 and CDR2 from the germline V gene are LNHDA and SQIVND (reference sequence). CDR3 sequence reads: CASSIDLYGGGADTQYF. For the CDR3, the DNA is TGTGCCAGTAGTATAGATCTGTACGGGGGAGGAGCAGATACGCAGTATTTT.

This rearrangement joins TRBV6-1 to TRBJ1-5; D is unclear. CDR1 and CDR2 (germline): MNHNS, SASEGT. Trimming cost V 4 bases and J 0 bases, with 13 bases left between them. The CDR3 is 16 amino acids. CDR3: CASSVIEQFSNQPQHF. CDR3 bases: TGTGCCAGCAGTGTCATCGAACAGTTTAGCAATCAGCCCCAGCATTTT.

The chain recombines TRBV9 with TRBJ2-3, with TRBD2 matching 9 bases. The CDR3 runs 16 residues. CDR1 and CDR2 from the germline V gene are SGDLS and YYNGEE. Trimming cost V 0 bases and J 3 bases; bases outside gene matches: 5. The CDR3 loop is CASSVDTRGGTDTQYF. For the CDR3, the DNA is TGTGCCAGCAGCGTAGATACGCGGGGGGGTACAGATACGCAGTATTTT.